The 5 T cell receptor beta chains below were found in one sample sequenced in a study of technical replicates of blood from four donors. Clones were read by immunoSEQ multiplex PCR, and TCRdb kept only the in-frame ones, dropping some. The sample lists over 70,000 clones; 80% to 95% were seen once. Source material: T cells isolated from PBMCs. Receptors originate from a human donor in good health.

This clone was counted once. The CDR3 protein is CASSLAGTGGFYGYTF. The CDR3 DNA sequence: TGTGCCAGCAGTCTAGCAGGGACAGGGGGCTTCTATGGCTACACCTTC. The chain combines TRBV28 with TRBJ1-2, with 12 bases matching TRBD1. The CDR3 has 16 residues. Germline CDR1 MDHEN, CDR2 SYDVKM. The V and J ends lost 5 bases and 4 bases, in that order; junction bases with no gene match: 8.

The genes are TRBV30 and TRBJ2-7; D is unresolved. There are 13 residues in the CDR3. Trimming took 2 bases from V and 2 from J, leaving 10 bases between them. Germline values: CDR1 GTSNPN, CDR2 SVGIG (reference sequence). CDR3 loop: CAWSKSAAYEQYF. The CDR3 nucleotides are TGTGCCTGGAGTAAGAGCGCGGCCTACGAGCAGTACTTC.

This chain joins TRBV28 and TRBJ1-2; possible D gene TRBD1, 5 bases. The CDR3 loop spans 14 amino acids. Trimming shortened V by 2 bases and J by 6 bases, and 13 bases separated the two germline ends. From germline, CDR1 is MDHEN and CDR2 SYDVKM. The DNA for the CDR3 is TGTGCCAGCAGTTTAAGTCAGGGAAGGCATGGCTACACCTTC. It codes for CASSLSQGRHGYTF.

The chain uses TRBV5-4 and TRBJ2-2; D gene unclear. Germline V gene sequence: CDR1 SGHNT, CDR2 YYREEE (reference sequence). The CDR3 consists of 11 residues. Between the trimmed V and J ends, which lost 4 bases and 8 bases, there was a span of 6 bases. The CDR3 nucleotides are TGTGCCAGCAGCCTCTTTGGGGAGCTGTTTTTT. This sequence encodes CASSLFGELFF.

The chain recombines TRBV6-5 with TRBJ1-4; 8 bases agree with TRBD1. Trimming removed 4 bases from V and 4 bases from J; junction bases left unmatched: 5. The germline V gene has CDR1 MNHEY and CDR2 SVGAGI. The CDR3 runs to 15 residues. CDR3 in DNA: TGTGCCAGCAGTTCCGACAGGGGTGTTAATGAAAAACTGTTTTTT. This sequence encodes CASSSDRGVNEKLFF.